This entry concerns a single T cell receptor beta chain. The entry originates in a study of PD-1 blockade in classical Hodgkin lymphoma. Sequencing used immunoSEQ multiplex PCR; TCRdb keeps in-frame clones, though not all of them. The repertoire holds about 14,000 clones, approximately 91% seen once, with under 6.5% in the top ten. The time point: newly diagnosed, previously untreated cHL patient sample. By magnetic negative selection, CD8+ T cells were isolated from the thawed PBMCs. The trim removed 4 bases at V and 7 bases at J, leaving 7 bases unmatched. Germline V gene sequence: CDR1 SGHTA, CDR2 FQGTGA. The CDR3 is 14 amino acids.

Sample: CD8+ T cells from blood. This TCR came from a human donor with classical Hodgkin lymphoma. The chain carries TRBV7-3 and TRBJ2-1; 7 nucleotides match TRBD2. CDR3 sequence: CASSWGGSGNEQFF. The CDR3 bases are TGTGCCAGCAGCTGGGGCGGGAGTGGAAATGAGCAGTTCTTC.